This TCR beta chain was recovered during a study of shared clonotypes between healthy human individuals. Only in-frame clones appear in the TCRdb table, and some are missing; sequencing was by immunoSEQ multiplex PCR. The table has under 700,000 clones, roughly 95% seen once. The V and J ends lost 8 bases and 6 bases respectively, with 10 bases between them. Germline-derived CDR1 and CDR2 are ENHRY and SYGVKD. The CDR3 spans 11 residues. The naive CD8 subset, CD45RO-negative cells positively selected for CCR7, excluded terminally differentiated effector memory CD45RA+ cells. V and J are TRBV10-3 and TRBJ1-2; D remains unclear. Specimen: naive CD8+ T cells sorted from blood. The origin of this receptor is a woman aged 30 to 39 in good health. The CDR3 reads CAILAANGYTF. The CDR3 nucleotides read TGTGCCATCCTCGCGGCGAATGGCTACACCTTC.